This record covers a single T cell receptor (beta chain). Its antigen is as yet unknown. The sample originates from a study of shared clonotypes between healthy human individuals. Study details: Each donor had three CD4 naive, three CD4 memory, two CD8 naive and one CD8 memory plate. Study-level results: Memory subsets had estimated richness that was generally smaller than that of naive subsets. A handful of donors had around 5% of their naive CD4 clonotypes in common.

Produced via immunoSEQ multiplex PCR; TCRdb's table is partial and in-frame only. The data show roughly 2.1 million clones, about 92% seen once. In the naive CD8 group, cells lacked CD45RO and were positively selected for CCR7, so terminally differentiated effector memory CD45RA+ cells were left out. Sequenced: naive CD8+ T cells from PBMCs. The receptor was isolated from a man aged 18 to 35 in good health. Some clones in this sample may be carry-over from other donors' samples.

This CDR3 is CSVEGYTSPTDTQYF. As DNA, the CDR3 is TGCAGCGTTGAGGGGTATACGAGCCCCACAGATACGCAGTATTTT. J is TRBJ2-3 and V is TRBV29-1; D call uncertain. Looked up from germline, CDR1 is SQVTM and CDR2 is ANQGSEA. This CDR3 is built from 15 residues. V gave up 3 bases and J gave up 2 bases, with 15 bases separating them.